The 10 T cell receptor beta chains in this list originate from one sample, sequenced in a study of response to subunit inactivated influenza vaccine. TCRdb independently ran MiXCR on the RT-PCR reads; one entry per CDR3 protein. In the table there are more than 400,000 distinct CDR3 sequences, 6.5% to 8% of which are singletons. The sequencing here drew on PBMCs from blood, taken roughly 24 months after vaccination. These receptor sequences come from a man aged 50 to 69 who received an inactivated influenza vaccine.

This sequence joins TRBV15 and TRBJ2-1, with 7 bases fitting TRBD2. Germline CDR1 reads LNHNV; CDR2 reads YYDKDF (reference sequence). The V and J ends lost 6 bases and 4 bases, in that order; junction bases with no gene match: 9. The CDR3 has 15 amino acids. CDR3 sequence: CATRGGLRPYNEQFF. The DNA of the CDR3 is TGTGCCACCAGGGGGGGGTTGAGGCCGTACAATGAGCAGTTCTTC.

This clonotype was found a few times. The rearrangement links TRBV10-3 to TRBJ1-6; possible D gene TRBD1, 5 bases. Germline CDR1 is ENHRY and CDR2 is SYGVKD. V shed 8 bases and J shed 8 bases, with 13 bases lying between them. This CDR3 contains 13 residues. The CDR3 sequence: CAIAGTDYSPLHF. The DNA for the CDR3 is TGTGCCATCGCCGGGACCGACTATTCACCCCTCCACTTT.

This clonotype turned up a few times. The chain links TRBV5-1 to TRBJ2-3; D is perhaps TRBD2 (6 bases). Trimming shortened V by 4 bases and J by 6 bases, and 24 bases separated the two germline ends. The germline CDR1 and CDR2 sequences are SGHRS and YFSETQ. This CDR3 spans 17 amino acids. In DNA, the CDR3 is TGCGCCAGCAGCCCATCTCCGGGACTCCTACCCCGGGATACGCAGTATTTT. Translated, it gives CASSPSPGLLPRDTQYF. The whole variable domain, remainder taken from reference TRBV5-1 and TRBJ2-3, is KAGVTQTPRYLIKTRGQQVTLSCSPISGHRSVSWYQQTPGQGLQFLFEYFSETQRNKGNFPGRFSGRQFSNSRSEMNVSTLELGDSALYLCASSPSPGLLPRDTQYFGPGTRLTVL.

This clonotype was recorded a few times. As DNA, the CDR3 is TGTGCTAGTGGTTTGGACAGGGGGTCGACTGAAAAACTGTTTTTT. Protein sequence: CASGLDRGSTEKLFF. The chain uses TRBV12-5 and TRBJ1-4, with 8 bases identical to TRBD1. Trimming cost V 1 base and J 7 bases; bases outside gene matches: 5. This CDR3 region has 15 residues. The germline V gene encodes CDR1 LGHNT and CDR2 FRNRAP.

This clonotype was seen only a few times. The CDR3 protein is CASSRHPGSNSYNEQFF. In DNA, the CDR3 is TGTGCCAGCAGCCGCCATCCGGGCAGCAACTCCTACAATGAGCAGTTCTTC. This chain uses TRBV4-2 with TRBJ2-1; D unresolved. Trimming left V 4 bases short and J 0 bases short, with 16 bases between. The CDR3 runs 17 residues. Germline-derived CDR1 and CDR2 are LGHNA and YNFKEQ.

There are a few counts of this clonotype. One junction end disagrees with the germline gene, perhaps due to a read error. The CDR3 DNA sequence: TGCAGTGCGAGAGTGGCGGGGACCTCCTACGAGCAGTACTTC. Translating gives CSARVAGTSYEQYF. The chain uses TRBV20-1 and TRBJ2-7, with D maybe TRBD2 (6 bases). Germline values: CDR1 DFQATT, CDR2 SNEGSKA (reference sequence). This CDR3 contains 14 residues.

This clonotype was found a few times. V usage is TRBV7-9 and J usage is TRBJ2-1; either TRBD1 or TRBD2 may supply D (5 bases each). Germline values: CDR1 SEHNR, CDR2 FQNEAQ (reference sequence). Trimming pared 6 bases from V and 9 bases from J, leaving 12 bases between. The CDR3 spans 12 residues. CDR3 DNA sequence: TGTGCCAGCAGAACCTCAGGGACTGAGCAGTTCTTC. It yields the protein CASRTSGTEQFF.

The chain uses TRBV5-1 and TRBJ1-2; D might be TRBD1 (5 bases). This CDR3 region has 16 residues. V was pared by 7 bases and J by 5 bases, with 24 bases between. The germline V gene encodes CDR1 SGHRS and CDR2 YFSETQ. The CDR3 is CASAVLGGNPLYGYTF. Here the CDR3 DNA reads TGCGCCAGCGCCGTCCTTGGGGGTAATCCCCTTTATGGCTACACCTTC. The whole variable domain, remainder taken from reference TRBV5-1 and TRBJ1-2, is KAGVTQTPRYLIKTRGQQVTLSCSPISGHRSVSWYQQTPGQGLQFLFEYFSETQRNKGNFPGRFSGRQFSNSRSEMNVSTLELGDSALYLCASAVLGGNPLYGYTFGSGTRLTVV.

This clonotype was counted ten times or more. The genes are TRBV12-3 or TRBV12-4 and TRBJ1-5; D remains ambiguous. The CDR3 has 16 amino acids. Trimming took off 5 bases at V and 4 bases at J, with 18 bases between the two ends. CDR3 DNA: TGTGCCAGCAGTATAAAAGGACGGCTGGCAAATCAGCCCCAGCATTTT. Residues: CASSIKGRLANQPQHF.

The chain is built from TRBV7-2 and TRBJ2-7; TRBD1 might be the D (5 bases). This CDR3 is built from 13 residues. Trimming left V 1 base short and J 7 bases short, with 11 bases between. Germline V CDR1 and CDR2: SGHTA, FQGNSA. CDR3 amino acids: CASSLDRLGEQYF. Here the CDR3 DNA reads TGTGCCAGCAGCTTAGACAGGCTCGGGGAGCAGTACTTC. Full variable domain (remainder filled in from reference TRBV7-2 and TRBJ2-7): GAGVSQSPSNKVTEKGKDVELRCDPISGHTALYWYRQSLGQGLEFLIYFQGNSAPDKSGLPSDRFSAERTGGSVSTLTIQRTQQEDSAVYLCASSLDRLGEQYFGPGTRLTVT.